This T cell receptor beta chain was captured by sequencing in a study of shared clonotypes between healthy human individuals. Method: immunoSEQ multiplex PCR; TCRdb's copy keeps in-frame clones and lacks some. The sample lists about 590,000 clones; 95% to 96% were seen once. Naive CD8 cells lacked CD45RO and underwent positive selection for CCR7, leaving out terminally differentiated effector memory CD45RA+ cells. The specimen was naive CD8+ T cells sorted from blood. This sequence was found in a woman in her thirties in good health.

In DNA form, the CDR3 reads TGTGCCAGCAGTTTATTTCTCGGGCCGAACACCGGGGAGCTGTTTTTT. Translating it yields CASSLFLGPNTGELFF. The genes are TRBV28 and TRBJ2-2, with D hard to call. The CDR3 has 16 residues. Looked up from germline, CDR1 is MDHEN and CDR2 is SYDVKM. The germline V and J ends were trimmed by 1 base and 0 bases, with 9 bases remaining between them. The full variable domain, rest sourced from reference TRBV28 and TRBJ2-2, is DVKVTQSSRYLVKRTGEKVFLECVQDMDHENMFWYRQDPGLGLRLIYFSYDVKMKEKGDIPEGYSVSREKKERFSLILESASTNQTSMYLCASSLFLGPNTGELFFGEGSRLTVL.